Here is one T cell receptor beta chain with its context. Libraries were prepared by immunoSEQ multiplex PCR; TCRdb keeps only in-frame clonotypes and omits some of them. The sample has roughly 70,000 clones; 92% are singletons. This entry comes from a study of T cells after somatic rescue of genetic block. There are 14 residues in the CDR3. Per the germline V gene, CDR1 is LGHNA and CDR2 is YSLEER. Losses at the gene ends were 4 bases for V and 4 bases for J; bases not matched to a gene: 5. The clonotype was recovered from a man aged 35-49 years. The sequencing sample was made of peripheral blood mononuclear cells (PBMCs). The chain uses TRBV4-3 and TRBJ2-5; the match to TRBD2 covers 8 bases. The CDR3 reads CASSPAGRAETQYF. DNA for the CDR3: TGCGCCAGCAGCCCAGCCGGGAGGGCAGAGACCCAGTACTTC.